This section outlines one T cell receptor (beta chain) sequence together with its context. Its specificity is not known. This specimen belongs to a study of T cell clones after liver transplantation. On the study more broadly: Liver transplant recipients had immunosuppression withdrawal attempted within 2 years. TCRbeta sequencing after a pre-transplant mixed lymphocyte reaction identified graft-donor-reactive clones, later tracked in post-transplant blood.

Study-level points and caveats: Circulating graft-donor-reactive CD4 TCRbeta sequences fell significantly post-transplant in 5 of 8 subjects.

The CDR3 runs 15 residues. J gave up 6 bases and V 5 bases, and 11 bases lay outside the gene matches. Germline loops: CDR1 SGHTA, CDR2 FQGNSA. Here immunoSEQ multiplex PCR was the method, and the copy in TCRdb shows in-frame clones only, minus some. The sample carries 70,000 to 95,000 clones, less than 85% recorded once. V and J are TRBV7-2 and TRBJ2-5; 8 bases match TRBD1. The sequencing here drew on CD4+ T cells from blood, taken at the 22-month timepoint. The clonotype was recovered from a human patient who received a liver transplant. Some T cells may be transferred from the graft donor. The CDR3 sequence is CASSPWTGTRKTQYF. DNA for the CDR3: TGTGCCAGCAGCCCTTGGACAGGGACGCGAAAGACCCAGTACTTC.